Listed below are T cell receptor beta chains from one sample, sequenced in a study of OX40 agonist ivuxolimab in advanced cancers. Only in-frame clones appear in the TCRdb table, and some are missing; sequencing was by immunoSEQ multiplex PCR. The sample records 75,000 to 95,000 clones, over 75% being singletons. The material was CD4+ or CD8+ T cells sorted from blood, obtained in a trial of the OX40 agonist ivuxolimab. The receptors here all came from an adult with an advanced solid tumor such as melanoma, head and neck, liver or kidney cancer. CDR3s include the opening cysteine and the closing phenylalanine or tryptophan. A D gene is named only where the DNA matches it firmly. Size is omitted from some rows. Given values are once, few, many or a class for expanded clones.

D	V	size	J	CDR3	DNA
-	TRBV7-2	-	TRBJ2-2	CASSLAMQTGELFF	TGTGCCAGCAGCTTAGCGATGCAGACCGGGGAGCTGTTTTTT
-	TRBV5-6	-	TRBJ1-5	CASSLVGNQPQHF	TGTGCCAGCAGCTTGGTGGGCAATCAGCCCCAGCATTTT
TRBD1	TRBV6-5	-	TRBJ2-5	CASRLGGTGSETQYF	TGTGCCAGCAGGTTAGGCGGGACAGGGAGCGAGACCCAGTACTTC
TRBD1	TRBV6-1	-	TRBJ1-2	CASMGTGGLYGYTF	TGTGCCAGCATGGGGACAGGTGGGCTCTATGGCTACACCTTC
-	TRBV28	-	TRBJ2-7	CATRGADEQYF	TGTGCCACCCGGGGGGCCGACGAGCAGTACTTC
-	TRBV5-6	-	TRBJ1-1	CASSLPGNTEAFF	TGTGCCAGCAGCTTGCCAGGGAACACTGAAGCTTTCTTT
TRBD2	TRBV5-8	-	TRBJ2-1	CASHPPSGSFGEQFF	TGTGCCAGCCACCCGCCTAGCGGGAGTTTCGGTGAGCAGTTCTTC
TRBD2	TRBV7-9	-	TRBJ2-7	CASSNSGRAAVEQYF	TGTGCCAGCAGTAATAGCGGGAGGGCCGCGGTTGAGCAGTACTTC
-	TRBV11-3	-	TRBJ1-3	CASSVRFEGNTIYF	TGTGCCAGCAGCGTAAGGTTCGAGGGAAACACCATATATTTT
-	TRBV25-1	-	TRBJ2-1	CASSETGGNEQFF	TGTGCCAGCAGTGAAACGGGTGGTAATGAGCAGTTCTTC
TRBD1	TRBV7-9	-	TRBJ2-1	CASSLVIGTGGTNEQFF	TGTGCCAGCAGCTTAGTAATAGGGACAGGGGGTACCAATGAGCAGTTCTTC
-	TRBV21-1	few	TRBJ1-2	CASSVAQGPYGYTF	TGTGCCAGCAGCGTAGCCCAGGGCCCCTATGGCTACACCTTC
TRBD2	TRBV7-8	-	TRBJ2-1	CASSLVSARGVSYNEQFF	TGTGCCAGCAGCTTAGTGTCCGCGCGGGGGGTCTCCTACAATGAGCAGTTCTTC
TRBD2	TRBV10-2	-	TRBJ2-1	CASSGLADSNEQFF	TGCGCCAGCAGTGGCCTAGCGGACTCCAATGAGCAGTTCTTC
-	TRBV6-5	-	TRBJ1-1	CASSYSPTQRGGEAFF	TGTGCCAGCAGTTACTCTCCGACGCAAAGGGGAGGTGAAGCTTTCTTT
-	TRBV10-1	-	TRBJ2-1	CATKRFSSYNEQFF	TGCGCCACCAAGCGGTTTAGCTCCTACAATGAGCAGTTCTTC
-	TRBV4-3	-	TRBJ2-1	CASSHEGGSYNEQFF	TGCGCCAGCAGCCACGAGGGGGGCTCCTACAATGAGCAGTTCTTC
-	TRBV9	-	TRBJ2-1	CASSVRLQIDSYNEQFF	TGTGCCAGCAGCGTTCGGTTGCAGATCGACTCCTACAATGAGCAGTTCTTC
TRBD2	TRBV11-3	-	TRBJ2-1	CASSPPGLGYNEQFF	TGTGCCAGCAGCCCGCCGGGACTAGGCTACAATGAGCAGTTCTTC
-	TRBV30	-	TRBJ2-5	CAWSVSGETQYF	TGTGCCTGGAGTGTTTCGGGGGAGACCCAGTACTTC
-	TRBV19	-	TRBJ2-5	CASSYGGETQYF	TGTGCCAGTAGTTACGGGGGTGAGACCCAGTACTTC
-	TRBV6-1	-	TRBJ2-2	CASSEIGAGELFF	TGTGCCAGCAGTGAAATAGGGGCCGGGGAGCTGTTTTTT
-	TRBV7-2	few	TRBJ1-2	CASSLAGANYGYTF	TGTGCCAGCAGCTTAGCCGGGGCCAACTATGGCTACACCTTC
-	TRBV7-3	-	TRBJ1-1	CASSPGGNTEAFF	TGTGCCAGCAGCCCTGGGGGGAACACTGAAGCTTTCTTT
-	TRBV10-2	once	TRBJ1-3	CASSEGGAGNTIYF	TGCGCCAGCAGTGAAGGGGGAGCTGGAAACACCATATATTTT
-	TRBV5-1	-	TRBJ2-7	CASSPTGAGGEQYF	TGCGCCAGCAGCCCAACTGGGGCTGGAGGGGAGCAGTACTTC
-	TRBV10-3	-	TRBJ1-4	CAISERVVGEKLFF	TGTGCCATCAGTGAAAGAGTAGTTGGGGAAAAACTGTTTTTT
-	TRBV5-1	-	TRBJ2-1	CASRVEAAYNEQFF	TGCGCCAGCAGGGTGGAAGCCGCTTACAATGAGCAGTTCTTC
-	TRBV11-2	-	TRBJ2-1	CASSLLQGYDEQFF	TGTGCCAGCAGCTTGTTACAGGGCTACGATGAGCAGTTCTTC
TRBD2	TRBV28	-	TRBJ2-1	CASSHASGTVNEQFF	TGTGCCAGCAGTCACGCTAGCGGGACTGTTAATGAGCAGTTCTTC
-	TRBV10-2	-	TRBJ2-1	CASSDRGASYNEQFF	TGCGCCAGCAGTGACAGGGGGGCGTCCTACAATGAGCAGTTCTTC
-	TRBV19	-	TRBJ2-1	CASSITRSSYGDEQFF	TGTGCCAGTAGTATTACTAGGTCTTCATACGGTGATGAGCAGTTCTTC
TRBD2	TRBV11-3	medium-sized	TRBJ2-2	CASSFRGSFGGELFF	TGTGCCAGCAGCTTTCGCGGGAGCTTTGGCGGGGAGCTGTTTTTT
-	TRBV19	few	TRBJ1-5	CASRRGNQPQHF	TGTGCCAGTAGGAGGGGTAATCAGCCCCAGCATTTT
-	TRBV18	few	TRBJ2-7	CASSPPTEPHEQYF	TGTGCCAGCTCACCACCGACAGAACCCCACGAGCAGTACTTC
TRBD2	TRBV6-4	-	TRBJ2-1	CASSSSGRALNEQFF	TGTGCCAGCAGTTCTAGCGGGAGGGCCCTCAATGAGCAGTTCTTC
TRBD1	TRBV5-1	-	TRBJ2-5	CASSLDGTGQETQYF	TGCGCCAGCAGCTTAGACGGGACAGGGCAAGAGACCCAGTACTTC
TRBD1	TRBV5-1	-	TRBJ2-2	CASTLGTGGSRELFF	TGCGCCAGCACCCTTGGGACAGGGGGGAGCCGGGAGCTGTTTTTT
-	TRBV6-1	-	TRBJ2-3	CASSEWGDTQYF	TGTGCCAGCAGTGAATGGGGGGATACGCAGTATTTT
TRBD1	TRBV6-5	once	TRBJ1-1	CASSIQGIEAFF	TGTGCCAGCAGTATACAGGGGATCGAGGCTTTCTTT
TRBD1	TRBV5-6	few	TRBJ2-3	CASSSSDRAEIDTQYF	TGTGCCAGCAGCTCGAGTGACAGGGCGGAGATAGATACGCAGTATTTT
-	TRBV5-4	-	TRBJ1-4	CASSLGWAGGEKLFF	TGTGCCAGCAGCTTGGGATGGGCAGGTGGCGAAAAACTGTTTTTT